The clone carrying this T cell receptor beta chain was seen only once. This record comes from a study of blood T cell repertoires in COVID-19. Study-wide context: T cells, B-cell-depleted T cells, or PBMCs provided the cDNA or gDNA that served as material.

The CDR3 totals 14 residues. The trim removed 4 bases at V and 2 bases at J, leaving 4 bases unmatched. Germline CDR1 SGHRS, CDR2 YFSETQ. Original processing notes: For nucleated cells, counts were estimated from reference gene primer amplification. TCRdb keeps only in-frame clones here, not all; method: immunoSEQ multiplex PCR. D and trimming were read from the DNA, whereas the V and J calls and clone size are those reported in that table. The data contain around 150,000 clones, around 90% of them singletons. Sequencing input: peripheral blood. This chain links TRBV5-1 with TRBJ2-5; 8 nucleotides align to TRBD1. This TCR came from a woman in her sixties with active or convalescent COVID-19. The CDR3 DNA follows: TGCGCCAGCAGCAGAACAGGGGGTCAAGAGACCCAGTACTTC. Its protein is CASSRTGGQETQYF.